These 8 T cell receptor beta chains came from one sample sequenced in a study of blood T cell repertoires in COVID-19 (dated by TCRdb to between 2020 and 2021). The library was prepared using the immunoSEQ multiplex PCR assay. As stored in TCRdb, this immuneACCESS dataset retains in-frame rearrangements with V and J assigned. A fraction of the clones does not appear; measured against another copy, unresolved V genes explain less than half of the discrepancy, and the remainder lacks a known reason. Here the sample has approximately 150,000 clones; approximately 84% occur a single time. The ten largest clones capture approximately 10% of the sample. The sample taken for sequencing was peripheral blood. The receptor source for this set is a man between 65 and 79 years old with active or convalescent COVID-19.

There are a few counts of this clone. This chain uses TRBV19 with TRBJ1-5; D gene unclear. Trimming pared 3 bases from V and 5 bases from J, leaving 11 bases between. Germline values: CDR1 LNHDA, CDR2 SQIVND (reference sequence). This CDR3 contains 14 residues. This chain's CDR3 is CASSMGSLYQPQHF. Here the CDR3 DNA reads TGTGCCAGTAGTATGGGGAGCCTATATCAGCCCCAGCATTTT.

CDR3 sequence reads: CASSGLINSPLHF. The CDR3 nucleotides read TGCGCCAGCAGCGGGCTAATTAATTCACCCCTCCACTTT. V and J are TRBV5-1 and TRBJ1-6; D is ambiguous. Germline loops: CDR1 SGHRS, CDR2 YFSETQ. The CDR3 has 13 amino acids. Trimming stripped 4 bases from V and 6 bases from J, with 8 bases between. The whole variable domain, filled in from reference TRBV5-1 and TRBJ1-6, reads KAGVTQTPRYLIKTRGQQVTLSCSPISGHRSVSWYQQTPGQGLQFLFEYFSETQRNKGNFPGRFSGRQFSNSRSEMNVSTLELGDSALYLCASSGLINSPLHFGNGTRLTVT.

The rearrangement uses TRBV6-1 and TRBJ2-7, with D tentatively TRBD2 (6 bases). V shed 1 base and J shed 8 bases, with 12 bases lying between them. Germline values: CDR1 MNHNS, CDR2 SASEGT. This CDR3 spans 13 amino acids. CDR3 nucleotide sequence: TGTGCCAGCAGTGAAGTTCGGGGACTGAAGCAGTACTTC. Amino acid sequence: CASSEVRGLKQYF.

The chain employs TRBV2 and TRBJ1-3, with D perhaps matching TRBD1 (6 bases). Germline V gene data show CDR1 as SNHLY and CDR2 as FYNNEI. V lost 4 bases to trimming and J lost 0 bases, with 13 bases between them. This CDR3 region has 16 residues. CDR3 in DNA: TGTGCCAGCAGTGGTCCAAGGGGGATCTCTGGAAACACCATATATTTT. As protein: CASSGPRGISGNTIYF.

This rearrangement joins TRBV5-1 to TRBJ2-7; 8 bases align to TRBD2. V lost 5 bases, J lost 1 base, and 8 bases stayed unmatched. The length of the CDR3 is 15 residues. CDR1 SGHRS and CDR2 YFSETQ come from the germline V gene. The CDR3 spells CASSLTGTSSYEQYF. DNA for the CDR3: TGCGCCAGCAGTCTAACCGGGACTAGTTCCTACGAGCAGTACTTC.

The rearrangement uses TRBV2 and TRBJ1-4, with 7 bases fitting TRBD1. This CDR3 is 19 amino acids long. The germline V gene has CDR1 SNHLY and CDR2 FYNNEI. V lost 4 bases to trimming and J lost 10 bases; unmatched junction nucleotides: 24. The CDR3 DNA is TGTGCCAGCAGTGTAGTCTCATCGGCAGGGGGTTCACGTTCCGGAAAACTGTTTTTT. Amino acids: CASSVVSSAGGSRSGKLFF. Full variable domain (missing parts from reference TRBV2 and TRBJ1-4): EPEVTQTPSHQVTQMGQEVILRCVPISNHLYFYWYRQILGQKVEFLVSFYNNEISEKSEIFDDQFSVERPDGSNFTLKIRSTKLEDSAMYFCASSVVSSAGGSRSGKLFFGSGTQLSVL.

This chain links TRBV13 with TRBJ2-3; TRBD1 matches 10 bases. CDR3 length: 15 residues. Germline CDR1 and CDR2: PRHDT and FYEKMQ (reference sequence). The V gene end was trimmed by 5 bases and the J gene end by 2 bases; junction bases not matched to a gene: 4. The CDR3: CASSGGQGHTDTQYF. The CDR3 DNA follows: TGTGCCAGCAGCGGGGGACAGGGGCACACAGATACGCAGTATTTT.

The rearrangement uses TRBV19 and TRBJ1-6; maybe TRBD1 (6 bases). This CDR3 contains 17 residues. Germline assignment: CDR1 LNHDA and CDR2 SQIVND (reference sequence). V lost 1 base and J lost 0, with 10 bases in between. CDR3: CASSIVQGSSYNSPLHF. Here the CDR3 DNA reads TGTGCCAGTAGTATAGTCCAGGGGAGCTCCTATAATTCACCCCTCCACTTT.